This T cell receptor beta chain was documented in a study of T-cell memory formation after mild COVID-19. For the study at large: Most TCR clusters belonged to a single donor. General study findings and limits: There was no confirmation that second-wave clones peaking on day 37 were SARS-CoV-2 specific.

TCRdb reprocessed the 5' RACE reads with MiXCR, giving one entry per CDR3 protein. The sample lists fewer than 650,000 distinct CDR3 sequences; approximately 15% were seen once. In regard to this clonotype: Its antigen is not known.

Looked up from germline, CDR1 is SGHVS and CDR2 is FQNEAQ. This CDR3 comprises 17 residues. Between the trimmed V and J ends, which lost 5 bases and 2 bases, there was a span of 21 bases. This chain connects TRBV7-8 to TRBJ1-1, with D unclear. The sample comprised PBMCs or a T cell subset sorted from them (not recorded which). This clonotype was sampled from an adult woman who had mild COVID-19 (a few samples of this study predate the infection). Cell type and time point are not known. The CDR3 is CASSAPPGAGGNTEAFF. In DNA form, the CDR3 reads TGTGCCAGCAGCGCCCCCCCGGGAGCCGGAGGAAACACTGAAGCTTTCTTT.